Following are 18 T cell receptor beta chains from one sample sequenced in a study of T cell responses to AZD1222 COVID-19 vaccine. Sequencing used immunoSEQ multiplex PCR; TCRdb keeps in-frame clones, though not all of them. The data hold just under 150,000 clones, with around 90% observed a single time. The sample was peripheral blood, taken 28 days after the second dose of the MenACWY control vaccine. All receptors derive from an adult who received the MenACWY meningococcal vaccine as a control.

This clone was observed a handful of times. The chain uses TRBV30 and TRBJ2-7, with 8 bases aligning to TRBD2. Germline trimming cut 2 bases from V and 4 bases from J; bases unmatched to any gene: 7. The CDR3 covers 14 residues. The germline V gene has CDR1 GTSNPN and CDR2 SVGIG (reference sequence). CDR3 DNA: TGTGCCTGGAGTCCCATCGGGGGGGATTACGAGCAGTACTTC. Protein: CAWSPIGGDYEQYF.

V usage is TRBV4-3 and J usage is TRBJ2-7; 7 nucleotides align to TRBD2. The CDR3 is 16 amino acids. CDR1 and CDR2 from the germline V gene are LGHNA and YSLEER. The J segment lost 5 bases and the V segment lost 0 bases, leaving 10 bases of the junction unmatched. The CDR3 loop is CASSQEPYGTTDEQYF. The CDR3 DNA is TGCGCCAGCAGCCAAGAACCCTATGGGACTACGGACGAGCAGTACTTC.

The rearrangement joins TRBV30 to TRBJ1-2; 12 bases agree with TRBD1. Germline V gene lookup returns CDR1 GTSNPN and CDR2 SVGIG (reference sequence). This CDR3 comprises 18 residues. J gave up 4 bases and V 5 bases, and 17 bases lay outside the gene matches. The CDR3 is CAWGVTGQGAGRPYGYTF. The CDR3 DNA sequence: TGTGCCTGGGGGGTGACGGGACAGGGGGCGGGAAGACCCTATGGCTACACCTTC. The entire variable domain, with the rest obtained from reference TRBV30 and TRBJ1-2, is as follows: SQTIHQWPATLVQPVGSPLSLECTVEGTSNPNLYWYRQAAGRGLQLLFYSVGIGQISSEVPQNLSASRPQDRQFILSSKKLLLSDSGFYLCAWGVTGQGAGRPYGYTFGSGTRLTVV.

The rearrangement joins TRBV12-5 to TRBJ2-1; 11 bases are shared with TRBD1. This CDR3 has 12 residues. Germline trimming cut 3 bases from V and 13 bases from J; bases unmatched to any gene: 2. CDR1 and CDR2 from the germline V gene are LGHNT and FRNRAP. The CDR3 region has the DNA TGTGCTAGTGGTTTTGGGACAGGGGGTCAGTTCTTC. Protein sequence: CASGFGTGGQFF.

V is TRBV25-1 and J is TRBJ2-1; no definite D call. CDR3 size: 15 residues. Per the germline V gene, CDR1 is MGHDK and CDR2 is SYGVNS. The V and J ends lost 3 bases and 0 bases respectively, with 9 bases between them. CDR3 protein: CASSDPRYSYNEQFF. Here the CDR3 DNA reads TGTGCCAGCAGTGACCCCAGATACTCCTACAATGAGCAGTTCTTC. Complete variable domain (other parts from reference TRBV25-1 and TRBJ2-1): EADIYQTPRYLVIGTGKKITLECSQTMGHDKMYWYQQDPGMELHLIHYSYGVNSTEKGDLSSESTVSRIRTEHFPLTLESARPSHTSQYLCASSDPRYSYNEQFFGPGTRLTVL.

The chain recombines TRBV19 with TRBJ1-5; 7 bases fit TRBD1. There are 12 residues in the CDR3. Germline V gives CDR1 LNHDA, CDR2 SQIVND (reference sequence). Losses at the gene ends were 5 bases for V and 7 bases for J; bases not matched to a gene: 2. The CDR3 loop reads CASSQGGQPQHF. CDR3 bases: TGTGCCAGTAGTCAGGGGGGACAGCCCCAGCATTTT. The full variable domain, rest sourced from reference TRBV19 and TRBJ1-5, is DGGITQSPKYLFRKEGQNVTLSCEQNLNHDAMYWYRQDPGQGLRLIYYSQIVNDFQKGDIAEGYSVSREKKESFPLTVTSAQKNPTAFYLCASSQGGQPQHFGDGTRLSIL.

This chain links TRBV7-9 with TRBJ2-1; D might be TRBD2 (5 bases). The length of the CDR3 is 13 residues. The germline V gene has CDR1 SEHNR and CDR2 FQNEAQ (reference sequence). The V and J ends lost 5 bases and 10 bases respectively, with 15 bases between them. The DNA for the CDR3 is TGTGCCAGCAGCCCAAGCCTAGCAGGCGAGCAGTTCTTC. It specifies CASSPSLAGEQFF.

This sequence joins TRBV19 and TRBJ1-1; a possible D gene is TRBD1 (6 bases). The CDR3 is 14 amino acids. Germline CDR1 reads LNHDA; CDR2 reads SQIVND (reference sequence). Deletions cut 5 bases from V and 1 base from J, with 11 bases between. CDR3 coding DNA: TGTGCCAGTAGTCTGGGGGCAAGGAACACTGAAGCTTTCTTT. Translation: CASSLGARNTEAFF.

This clone was seen only once. The J gene is TRBJ1-2, the V gene TRBV18; D unclear. The CDR3 loop spans 11 amino acids. The ends were cut back, 3 bases at V and 6 bases at J, with 5 bases in the middle. Germline values: CDR1 KGHSH, CDR2 LQKENI. The CDR3 region is CASSPGNGYTF. For the CDR3, the DNA is TGTGCCAGCTCACCTGGAAATGGCTACACCTTC.

The V call is TRBV7-2, the J call TRBJ2-7; D is ambiguous. CDR3 size: 13 residues. The V and J ends lost 2 bases and 3 bases respectively, with 8 bases between them. Per the germline V gene, CDR1 is SGHTA and CDR2 is FQGNSA. The CDR3 bases are TGTGCCAGCAGCTTATTCCGCAGCTACGAGCAGTACTTC. Protein product: CASSLFRSYEQYF.

The chain couples TRBV12-5 to TRBJ2-7; possibly TRBD2 for D (6 bases). Per the germline V gene, CDR1 is LGHNT and CDR2 is FRNRAP. Trimming took off 5 bases at V and 2 bases at J, with 19 bases between the two ends. This CDR3 has 16 residues. The DNA of the CDR3 is TGTGCTAGTGGTCTCGGGGGAGGCGGAACCGCCTACGAGCAGTACTTC. This encodes CASGLGGGGTAYEQYF.

This chain links TRBV6-5 with TRBJ1-5; D is unclear. CDR1 MNHEY and CDR2 SVGAGI come from the germline V gene. V was pared by 5 bases and J by 7 bases, with 15 bases between. The CDR3 length is 14 residues. The CDR3 region has the DNA TGTGCCAGCAGTACCTCGGGGTCGAACCAGCCCCAGCATTTT. It codes for CASSTSGSNQPQHF.

The CDR3 region is CSARMAIQYF. CDR3 coding DNA: TGCAGTGCTAGAATGGCTATTCAGTACTTC. This chain uses TRBV20-1 with TRBJ2-4; D is unclear. V was pared by 2 bases and J by 10 bases, with 6 bases between. CDR3 length: 10 residues. CDR1 and CDR2 (germline): DFQATT, SNEGSKA (reference sequence).

This clone was observed a handful of times. The CDR3, as DNA: TGTGCCAGCAGTGACAGGGGTCGCAATCAGCCCCAGCATTTT. Translating gives CASSDRGRNQPQHF. The chain carries TRBV6-1 and TRBJ1-5; D is possibly TRBD1 (6 bases). V dropped 3 bases and J dropped 2 bases, with 8 bases sitting between them. Germline V gene sequence: CDR1 MNHNS, CDR2 SASEGT. The CDR3 contains 14 residues.

The chain links TRBV7-2 to TRBJ1-1; possible D gene TRBD1, 5 bases. The CDR3 runs to 13 residues. Germline lookup yields CDR1 SGHTA and CDR2 FQGNSA. The germline V and J ends were trimmed by 3 bases and 11 bases, with 16 bases remaining between them. The CDR3 loop reads CASSFTWDQAAFF. The CDR3, as DNA: TGTGCCAGCAGCTTCACCTGGGACCAGGCGGCTTTCTTT.

V and J are TRBV7-9 and TRBJ2-5, with 10 bases aligning to TRBD2. This CDR3 has 16 residues. CDR1 SEHNR and CDR2 FQNEAQ come from the germline V gene (reference sequence). V lost 3 bases, J lost 4 bases, and 8 bases stayed unmatched. CDR3 bases: TGTGCCAGCAGCTTTCTAGCGGGGGCAGTCGGAGAGACCCAGTACTTC. Its protein is CASSFLAGAVGETQYF.

This chain connects TRBV7-8 to TRBJ1-1, with no clear D. The CDR3 length is 13 residues. Looked up from germline, CDR1 is SGHVS and CDR2 is FQNEAQ. Trimming left V 7 bases short and J 1 base short, with 10 bases between. CDR3 DNA sequence: TGTGCCAGCACCCTTCGGGGGAACACTGAAGCTTTCTTT. This encodes CASTLRGNTEAFF.

V usage is TRBV7-9 and J usage is TRBJ2-5; perhaps TRBD2 as D (6 bases). Trimming left V 4 bases short and J 5 bases short, with 11 bases between. CDR1 and CDR2 from the germline V gene are SEHNR and FQNEAQ (reference sequence). The CDR3 is made up of 13 amino acids. CDR3 residues: CASSSRREETQYF. The CDR3 nucleotides read TGTGCCAGCAGCTCAAGACGGGAGGAGACCCAGTACTTC.